This TCR beta chain is from a study of monozygotic twins with inflammatory bowel disease. Study-level results: A lone strong IBD-associated signal or clonotype found no support. Researchers reported no repertoire similarity difference between concordant and discordant twins, possibly from limited power.

Germline V gene sequence: CDR1 DFQATT, CDR2 SNEGSKA (reference sequence). This CDR3 is built from 15 residues. As to this clonotype: Its antigen is currently unknown.

Using TCRalpha and TCRbeta cDNA, the researchers carried out two nested PCRs that lasted approximately 17 and 9 cycles. TCRdb re-called the 5' RACE reads; one entry per CDR3 protein, DNA not given. Its listing shows roughly 160,000 distinct CDR3 sequences. Collection yielded 2 to 2.5 ml of blood per donor. This sequence joins TRBV20-1 and TRBJ2-5; TCRdb proposes TRBD2, but this gene call is untestable without DNA. Material: blood. The receptor was derived from a human donor with ulcerative colitis or Crohn's disease, or a healthy co-twin of an affected twin (not recorded which). The chain's CDR3 is CSARSRTSEQETQYF.